This T cell receptor (beta chain) was sequenced during a study of T cell responses to AZD1222 COVID-19 vaccine. Study-wide background: Pooled together were second doses at about 4 or about 12 weeks. Overall study findings and caveats: Just a handful of AZD1222 recipients tested seropositive at baseline. With dominance at 160-218 and 743-854, vaccine-associated CD4 TCRs spanned spike.

As for this clone: Its target is not known.

Assay: immunoSEQ multiplex PCR; the TCRdb copy retains only in-frame clones and omits some. The sample has more than 150,000 clones, 70% to 90% seen once. Trimming took off 6 bases at V and 2 bases at J, with 14 bases between the two ends. The germline gives CDR1 MNHEY, CDR2 SVGAGI. This CDR3 spans 14 amino acids. This sequence was found in an adult in good health. Specimen: peripheral blood, collected on day 0 of AZD1222 vaccination. The V and J genes are TRBV6-5 and TRBJ2-7, with D tentatively TRBD1 (5 bases). The CDR3 DNA sequence: TGTGCCAGCAGACCTCTTGCAGGGCCCTACGAGCAGTACTTC. Amino acid sequence: CASRPLAGPYEQYF.